This TCR beta chain was captured by sequencing in a study of T cells in Graves' hyperthyroidism and ophthalmopathy. Study as a whole: Peripheral blood sampling occurred at initial diagnosis, before any treatment.

RNA transcripts were the template for amplifying TCR beta CDR3 regions. First-round RT-PCR targeting the TCR CDR3 was performed with the HTBI primer set. TCRdb re-derived calls from the multiplex PCR reads in MiXCR, one entry per CDR3 protein. The sample gives about 640,000 distinct CDR3 sequences, less than 25% of which show up once; over 30% is in the top ten. Study results and limitations: A model using 13 V-J features told ophthalmopathy apart from stable hyperthyroidism. Ophthalmopathy was model-predicted a median roughly six months pre-onset.

PBMCs were obtained from 9.5 to 10 ml fresh peripheral blood. This clonotype has ten or more counts. Its target is unknown. Per the germline V gene, CDR1 is DFQATT and CDR2 is SNEGSKA (reference sequence). The V end lost 0 bases, the J end lost 0 bases, and 6 bases lay between the germline ends. This CDR3 comprises 13 residues. This chain connects TRBV20-1 to TRBJ2-7; D unclear. Specimen: blood. This receptor was identified in a man aged 25 to 45 with Graves' ophthalmopathy. The chain's CDR3 is CSARDQISYEQYF. CDR3 nucleotides: TGCAGTGCTAGAGACCAAATCTCCTACGAGCAGTACTTC.